Sequencing of this TCR beta chain was carried out in a study of response to subunit inactivated influenza vaccine (dated by TCRdb to the late 2010s). About the study as a whole: Deep quantitative T cell receptor repertoire profiling was used in the study to track responses to a trivalent subunit inactivated influenza vaccine.

Library method: RT-PCR. Data came from an Illumina HiSeq 2500. TCRdb reprocessing: public reads trimmed at Q25 with fastp, clones called with MiXCR, in-frame beta chains kept. Entries are consolidated by CDR3 protein sequence, retaining the most common genes and DNA. Present in this sample are about 520,000 distinct CDR3 sequences, less than 30% of which were seen just once. Over 1.5% of the sample comes from the top ten. Findings and caveats that apply to the study as a whole: It was suggested by the authors that each seasonal influenza vaccination may recruit only a limited number of new T cells.

The CDR3, cysteine through phenylalanine, is 13 amino acids long. Of the read, only the CDR3 DNA is kept; its 39 bases are in frame from base 1. V has 5 bases trimmed and J has 6 bases trimmed; junction bases matching no gene number 8. From the germline V gene (reference sequence), CDR1 is DFQATT and CDR2 is SNEGSKA. There are a few counts of this clonotype. Its binding antigen is unknown. No much larger clonotype is one base removed from it; base qualities were not supplied. The receptor was derived from a man aged 50-60 years who received an inactivated influenza vaccine. Donor details come from another sample of the same person, matched by shared clones. The sequencing here drew on CD4+ T cells sorted from PBMCs, taken 5 to 6 days after vaccination. The sequence joins TRBV20-1 to TRBJ2-7, and 9 bases in between align with TRBD2. The CDR3 protein: CSASGTSNSEQYF. The sequenced DNA is TGCAGTGCTTCCGGGACTAGCAATAGCGAGCAGTACTTC.